This TCR beta chain was profiled in a study of blood T cells in healthy people across ages (dated by TCRdb to the mid-2010s). For the wider study: Template switching captured roughly one uniquely barcoded TCR beta cDNA molecule per two T cells in model experiments. Age-related changes in TCR beta repertoire diversity were measured in the study by deep sequencing normalized with unique cDNA molecular identifiers. Donors were grouped into four age groups: young (average about 15 years), middle-aged (about 40), aged (approximately 67) and long-lived (82). To avoid experimental bias, donors of different ages were spread randomly across the sequencing lanes. Using the same blood draw, the study looked at two additional independent replicas of 1 million unique cDNA reads for two donors, one aged 18 to 30 and the other aged 80 or older.

The donors were about 40 Caucasian individuals from Russia, aged roughly 6 to 90 years, who were systemically healthy. Each donor gave ten milliliters of peripheral blood, collected into EDTA-treated Vacutainer tubes. Ficoll-Paque density-gradient centrifugation was used to isolate PBMCs, with at least 6.5 million obtained per sample. Trizol reagent was used to extract total RNA from the PBMCs, yielding at least 6 micrograms per sample. The percentages of naive CD45RAhigh/CD27high T cells were determined by flow cytometry on a PBMC aliquot from every donor. Library preparation employed 5' RACE. The reads were generated on an Illumina HiSeq 2500. A second PCR of about 6 to 11 cycles was performed with a sample-barcoded 5' primer and a J-beta primer mix. A unique molecular identifier was introduced onto each TCR beta cDNA molecule by a template-switch 5' adaptor carrying 12 random nucleotides. Each sample yielded at least 3 million CDR3-containing paired-end reads. First-strand cDNA synthesis was performed from all RNA using the Mint cDNA synthesis kit, with priming by a TRBC-specific oligonucleotide. Following uracil-DNA glycosylase treatment, a first 18-cycle PCR with universal primers M1SS and BC2_uni_R was performed on all cDNA. The original methods were these. Each sample was normalized by randomly selecting 1 million high-quality reads, each carrying a distinct molecular identifier. Instead of being binned into consensus sequences, reads with shared molecular identifiers were discarded. MiTCR, set to a Q25 quality threshold and the strictest error-elimination algorithm, was used for CDR3 identification, clonotype clustering and error correction. A nonparametric unseen species model with Euler transformation was used to estimate a lower bound on total TCR beta diversity. TCRdb reran the public reads through fastp at Q25 and MiXCR, keeping productive beta chains. Entries are consolidated by CDR3 protein sequence, retaining the most common genes and DNA. The V and J calls shown here were made by TCRdb, not taken from the authors' results. The sample contains roughly 680,000 distinct CDR3 sequences, roughly half of them found a single time. 13% of the sample lies in the top ten.

The germline V gene specifies SQVTM as CDR1 and ANQGSEA as CDR2. The CDR3, from cysteine to phenylalanine, totals 14 residues. The only DNA kept is the CDR3, 42 bases in frame from the first base. V is trimmed back by 2 bases and J by 0 bases, and the junction contains 3 bases that no gene match accounts for. The paper as a whole reports these results and caveats: Estimates of total diversity from one million sequenced T cells were regarded as lower bounds and underestimates. Observed TCR beta diversity per million T cells fell roughly linearly with age, and a significant reduction was already apparent by age roughly 40. Compared with the aged group, more naive CD4+ T cells, fewer expanded clones and increased TCR diversity were shown by the long-lived group, suggesting age selection. Bulk unsorted PBMC profiling prevented conclusive comparison of naive and antigen-experienced compartments. Because donor CMV infection status was unknown, age-related changes in expanded clonotypes were potentially confounded. Observed TCR beta diversity correlated strongly with the percentage of naive T cells measured by flow cytometry.

Note on this clonotype: Its antigen target is currently unknown. Base qualities are not recorded, but no much larger clone differs from it by a single base.

This sequence was found in a woman of 80 years or more in good health. The sample was blood. The chain is made from TRBV29-1 and TRBJ1-1, with 7 bases aligning to TRBD1. The nucleotide sequence is given as TGCAGCGTTGAAAGGGGGCAGATGAACACTGAAGCTTTCTTT. Translated, it reads CSVERGQMNTEAFF.